This paragraph covers one T cell receptor (beta chain) sequence. Its specificity is unknown. PCR primers comprised 60 Vbeta and 13 Jbeta primers. Only in-frame clones appear in the TCRdb table, and some are missing; sequencing was by immunoSEQ multiplex PCR. The data contain under 300,000 clones, over 70% of them singletons. The source of the sample is a study of cytomegalovirus exposure and HLA in healthy donors. Study-level points and caveats: A missense variant in DCLRE1C was later tied to TCR beta V- and J-gene trimming. The study labeled 170 or so TCR beta chains cytomegalovirus-associated. A later analysis linked about 17,000 TCR beta sequences to HLA alleles at 0.05 false discovery rate. For presence/absence analyses, sequencing depth was assumed to be roughly uniform across donors.

There are 13 residues in the CDR3. V dropped 0 bases and J dropped 13 bases, with 14 bases sitting between them. Germline assignment: CDR1 SGHRS and CDR2 YFSETQ. This clonotype originated in a woman aged 55-70 years in good health and CMV-seropositive. The material sequenced was PBMCs. The chain uses TRBV5-1 and TRBJ2-1, with a possible D match to TRBD2 (6 bases). The CDR3 region is CASSLGSSGLQFF. In DNA, the CDR3 is TGCGCCAGCAGCTTGGGGAGCAGCGGGCTCCAGTTCTTC. Combining the CDR3 with reference TRBV5-1 and TRBJ2-1 gives the whole variable domain KAGVTQTPRYLIKTRGQQVTLSCSPISGHRSVSWYQQTPGQGLQFLFEYFSETQRNKGNFPGRFSGRQFSNSRSEMNVSTLELGDSALYLCASSLGSSGLQFFGPGTRLTVL.